The 6 T cell receptor beta chains presented below share a single source sample, sequenced in a study of shared clonotypes between healthy human individuals. Naive CD8 cells, CD45RO-negative and positively selected for CCR7, excluded terminally differentiated effector memory CD45RA+ cells. The table came from immunoSEQ multiplex PCR; TCRdb's copy has only in-frame clones and leaves some out. The data show roughly 2,000,000 clones, around 95% seen once. The sequenced material came from naive CD8+ T cells from PBMCs. The receptors stem from a man in his late teens or twenties in good health. Some clones in this sample may be carry-over from other donors' samples.

The gene calls are TRBV13 and TRBJ1-2; 11 positions match TRBD1. CDR3 length: 13 residues. Germline assignment: CDR1 PRHDT and CDR2 FYEKMQ (reference sequence). V was pared by 5 bases and J by 8 bases, with 4 bases of the junction left unmatched. CDR3 region: CASSVGQGEGYTF. The CDR3 DNA follows: TGTGCCAGCAGCGTGGGACAGGGGGAGGGCTACACCTTC.

This clone came up once. The V and J genes are TRBV4-1 and TRBJ2-5, with TRBD2 matching over 10 bases. Trimming took 3 bases from V and 4 from J; bases not matched to a gene: 11. The length of the CDR3 is 17 residues. Germline values: CDR1 MGHRA, CDR2 YSYEKL. CDR3 sequence: CASSQTSGTSVSETQYF. The DNA of the CDR3 is TGCGCCAGCAGCCAGACTTCCGGGACTAGCGTTTCAGAGACCCAGTACTTC.

This sequence joins TRBV28 and TRBJ1-1; the D gene is possibly TRBD1 (5 bases). Per germline, CDR1 MDHEN and CDR2 SYDVKM. Trimming pared 5 bases from V and 1 base from J, leaving 14 bases between. The CDR3 loop spans 15 amino acids. In DNA form, the CDR3 reads TGTGCCAGCAGTCCCTCGGACGGGGGGAACACTGAAGCTTTCTTT. Protein sequence: CASSPSDGGNTEAFF.

The V gene is TRBV27, the J gene TRBJ2-1, with D perhaps matching TRBD2 (5 bases). Germline CDR1 MNHEY, CDR2 SMNVEV (reference sequence). The germline V and J ends were trimmed by 4 bases and 5 bases, with 12 bases remaining between them. The CDR3 extends over 14 amino acids. The CDR3 DNA sequence: TGTGCCAGCAGTTCTAGAGGGCAAGACAATGAGCAGTTCTTC. It yields the protein CASSSRGQDNEQFF.

This chain joins TRBV7-6 and TRBJ2-1; 12 nucleotides align to TRBD2. The V gene's germline CDR1 is SGHVS and CDR2 FNYEAQ. The V gene end was trimmed by 4 bases and the J gene end by 10 bases; junction bases not matched to a gene: 8. There are 15 residues in the CDR3. DNA of the CDR3: TGTGCCAGCAGCTCCACCCTAGCGGGAGGGAACGAGCAGTTCTTC. Its translation: CASSSTLAGGNEQFF.

The chain has TRBV11-2 and TRBJ2-7; 7 nucleotides align to TRBD2. The CDR3 length is 14 residues. The germline gives CDR1 SGHAT, CDR2 FQNNGV. The ends lost 5 bases at V and 0 bases at J; junction bases unmatched: 4. The CDR3 sequence: CASSVSGRSYEQYF. The CDR3 DNA is TGTGCCAGCAGCGTTAGCGGGCGCTCCTACGAGCAGTACTTC.